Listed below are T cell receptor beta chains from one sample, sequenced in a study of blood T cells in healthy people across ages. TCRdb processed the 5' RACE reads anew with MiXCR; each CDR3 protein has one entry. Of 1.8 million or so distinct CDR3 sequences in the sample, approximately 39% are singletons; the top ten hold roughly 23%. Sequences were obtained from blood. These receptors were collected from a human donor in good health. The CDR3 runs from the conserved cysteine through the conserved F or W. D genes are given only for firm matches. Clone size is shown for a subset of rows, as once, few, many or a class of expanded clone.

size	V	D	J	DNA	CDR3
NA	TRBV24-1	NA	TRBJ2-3	TGTGCCACCAGTGATGACACACTTGATACGCAGTATTTT	CATSDDTLDTQYF
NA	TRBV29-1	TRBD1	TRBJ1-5	TGCAGCGTTGAAGAAACACAGGGGGGAGGGAATCAGCATTTT	CSVEETQGGGNQHF
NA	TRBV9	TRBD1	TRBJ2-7	TGTGCCAGCAGCATCCGGGACAGGGGTAACGAGCAGTACTTC	CASSIRDRGNEQYF
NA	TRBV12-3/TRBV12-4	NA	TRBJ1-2	TGTGCCAGCAGGTTAGCTGGGGGAAACTATGGCTACACCTTC	CASRLAGGNYGYTF
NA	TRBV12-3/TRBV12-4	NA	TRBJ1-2	TGTGCCAGCAGTTTAGTGGGACGCCGGGGTGACTATGGCTACACCTTC	CASSLVGRRGDYGYTF
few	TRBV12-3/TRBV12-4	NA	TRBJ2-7	TGTGCCAGCAGTCGAAGGGTTCGCGAGCAGTACTTC	CASSRRVREQYF
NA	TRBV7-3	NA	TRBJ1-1	TGTGCCAGCAGCCCCTTGACGCGGGCTGGGGACACTGAAGCTTTCTTT	CASSPLTRAGDTEAFF
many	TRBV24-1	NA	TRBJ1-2	TGTGCCACCAGTGCGGAGCCAGTGAGCTATGGCTACACCTTC	CATSAEPVSYGYTF
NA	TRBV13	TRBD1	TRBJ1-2	TGTGCCAGCAGCGGACGGGACAGGCGTGGCTACACCTTC	CASSGRDRRGYTF
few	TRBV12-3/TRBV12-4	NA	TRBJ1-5	TGTGCCAGCAGTTCCGGACGTGGGGACCGCAATCAGCCCCAGCATTTT	CASSSGRGDRNQPQHF
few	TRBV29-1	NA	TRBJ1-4	TGCAGCGCCTCCACGGTAACGGGGGAAAAACTGTTTTTT	CSASTVTGEKLFF
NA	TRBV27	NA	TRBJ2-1	TGTGCCAGCAGTTTATTGCGGCGAGCCGTTTACAATGAGCAGTTCTTC	CASSLLRRAVYNEQFF
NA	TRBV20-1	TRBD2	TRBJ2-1	TGCAGTGCTAGGACTAGCGGGAACTACAATGAGCAGTTCTTC	CSARTSGNYNEQFF
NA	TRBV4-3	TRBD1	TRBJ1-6	TGCGCCAGCAGCCAAGGGGGGGCAGGGGGCTTTTCACCCCTCCACTTT	CASSQGGAGGFSPLHF
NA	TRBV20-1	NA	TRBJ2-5	TGCAGTGCTAGACCCTTGGGGGGCGCGTACCAAGAGACCCAGTACTTC	CSARPLGGAYQETQYF
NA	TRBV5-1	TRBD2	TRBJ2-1	TGCGCCAGCTTCCCGGGACTAGGTGTAGGAGAGCAGTTCTTC	CASFPGLGVGEQFF
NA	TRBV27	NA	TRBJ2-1	TGTGCCAGCGTGACCCGCTTCGCAGGGCGTGCGAATGAGCAGTTCTTC	CASVTRFAGRANEQFF
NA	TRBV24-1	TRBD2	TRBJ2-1	TGTGCCACCAGAGAGACTAGCGGGGGGAGCAATGAGCAGTTCTTC	CATRETSGGSNEQFF
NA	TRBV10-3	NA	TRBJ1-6	TGTGCCATCAGTGATTCGGGATTCAATTCACCCCTCCACTTT	CAISDSGFNSPLHF
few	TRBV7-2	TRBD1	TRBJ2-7	TGTGCCAGCAGCACAAGACAGGGCCACGAGCAGTACTTC	CASSTRQGHEQYF
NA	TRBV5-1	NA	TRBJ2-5	TGCGCCGGATCCCAGGGCAGGCGGTCAAGTGGCCAAGAGACCCAGTACTTC	CAGSQGRRSSGQETQYF
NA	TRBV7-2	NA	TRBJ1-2	TGTGCCAGCAGCTTAGATTTGTTTGCGGGGGCGCGCGGCTACACCTTC	CASSLDLFAGARGYTF
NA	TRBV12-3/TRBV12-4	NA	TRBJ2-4	TGTGCCAGCAGTATCCGGGAAGTCGGGGAGCAGTACTTC	CASSIREVGEQYF
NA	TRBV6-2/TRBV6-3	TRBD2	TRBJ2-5	TGTGCCAGCAGTGGACGAGCGGGGGGCTGGGAGACCCAGTACTTC	CASSGRAGGWETQYF
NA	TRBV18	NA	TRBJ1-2	TGTGCCGGCTCACCTTTCGGGGGCCCTGAGGATGGCTACACCTTC	CAGSPFGGPEDGYTF
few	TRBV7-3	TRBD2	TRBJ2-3	TGTGCCAGCAGCCCCGGGACTAGCTTTGATACGCAGTATTTT	CASSPGTSFDTQYF
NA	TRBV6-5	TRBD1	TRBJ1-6	TGTGCCAGCACCCACCGGGACAGGGATAATTCACCCCTCCACTTT	CASTHRDRDNSPLHF
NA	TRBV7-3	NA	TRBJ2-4	TGTGCCAGCAGCTTAATGGGGGGACAAAGATTACCTCAGTACTTC	CASSLMGGQRLPQYF
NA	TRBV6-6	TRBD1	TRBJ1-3	TGTGCCAGCAGTTACGGCCCCGGGACAGGGAGGACGAACACCATATATTTT	CASSYGPGTGRTNTIYF